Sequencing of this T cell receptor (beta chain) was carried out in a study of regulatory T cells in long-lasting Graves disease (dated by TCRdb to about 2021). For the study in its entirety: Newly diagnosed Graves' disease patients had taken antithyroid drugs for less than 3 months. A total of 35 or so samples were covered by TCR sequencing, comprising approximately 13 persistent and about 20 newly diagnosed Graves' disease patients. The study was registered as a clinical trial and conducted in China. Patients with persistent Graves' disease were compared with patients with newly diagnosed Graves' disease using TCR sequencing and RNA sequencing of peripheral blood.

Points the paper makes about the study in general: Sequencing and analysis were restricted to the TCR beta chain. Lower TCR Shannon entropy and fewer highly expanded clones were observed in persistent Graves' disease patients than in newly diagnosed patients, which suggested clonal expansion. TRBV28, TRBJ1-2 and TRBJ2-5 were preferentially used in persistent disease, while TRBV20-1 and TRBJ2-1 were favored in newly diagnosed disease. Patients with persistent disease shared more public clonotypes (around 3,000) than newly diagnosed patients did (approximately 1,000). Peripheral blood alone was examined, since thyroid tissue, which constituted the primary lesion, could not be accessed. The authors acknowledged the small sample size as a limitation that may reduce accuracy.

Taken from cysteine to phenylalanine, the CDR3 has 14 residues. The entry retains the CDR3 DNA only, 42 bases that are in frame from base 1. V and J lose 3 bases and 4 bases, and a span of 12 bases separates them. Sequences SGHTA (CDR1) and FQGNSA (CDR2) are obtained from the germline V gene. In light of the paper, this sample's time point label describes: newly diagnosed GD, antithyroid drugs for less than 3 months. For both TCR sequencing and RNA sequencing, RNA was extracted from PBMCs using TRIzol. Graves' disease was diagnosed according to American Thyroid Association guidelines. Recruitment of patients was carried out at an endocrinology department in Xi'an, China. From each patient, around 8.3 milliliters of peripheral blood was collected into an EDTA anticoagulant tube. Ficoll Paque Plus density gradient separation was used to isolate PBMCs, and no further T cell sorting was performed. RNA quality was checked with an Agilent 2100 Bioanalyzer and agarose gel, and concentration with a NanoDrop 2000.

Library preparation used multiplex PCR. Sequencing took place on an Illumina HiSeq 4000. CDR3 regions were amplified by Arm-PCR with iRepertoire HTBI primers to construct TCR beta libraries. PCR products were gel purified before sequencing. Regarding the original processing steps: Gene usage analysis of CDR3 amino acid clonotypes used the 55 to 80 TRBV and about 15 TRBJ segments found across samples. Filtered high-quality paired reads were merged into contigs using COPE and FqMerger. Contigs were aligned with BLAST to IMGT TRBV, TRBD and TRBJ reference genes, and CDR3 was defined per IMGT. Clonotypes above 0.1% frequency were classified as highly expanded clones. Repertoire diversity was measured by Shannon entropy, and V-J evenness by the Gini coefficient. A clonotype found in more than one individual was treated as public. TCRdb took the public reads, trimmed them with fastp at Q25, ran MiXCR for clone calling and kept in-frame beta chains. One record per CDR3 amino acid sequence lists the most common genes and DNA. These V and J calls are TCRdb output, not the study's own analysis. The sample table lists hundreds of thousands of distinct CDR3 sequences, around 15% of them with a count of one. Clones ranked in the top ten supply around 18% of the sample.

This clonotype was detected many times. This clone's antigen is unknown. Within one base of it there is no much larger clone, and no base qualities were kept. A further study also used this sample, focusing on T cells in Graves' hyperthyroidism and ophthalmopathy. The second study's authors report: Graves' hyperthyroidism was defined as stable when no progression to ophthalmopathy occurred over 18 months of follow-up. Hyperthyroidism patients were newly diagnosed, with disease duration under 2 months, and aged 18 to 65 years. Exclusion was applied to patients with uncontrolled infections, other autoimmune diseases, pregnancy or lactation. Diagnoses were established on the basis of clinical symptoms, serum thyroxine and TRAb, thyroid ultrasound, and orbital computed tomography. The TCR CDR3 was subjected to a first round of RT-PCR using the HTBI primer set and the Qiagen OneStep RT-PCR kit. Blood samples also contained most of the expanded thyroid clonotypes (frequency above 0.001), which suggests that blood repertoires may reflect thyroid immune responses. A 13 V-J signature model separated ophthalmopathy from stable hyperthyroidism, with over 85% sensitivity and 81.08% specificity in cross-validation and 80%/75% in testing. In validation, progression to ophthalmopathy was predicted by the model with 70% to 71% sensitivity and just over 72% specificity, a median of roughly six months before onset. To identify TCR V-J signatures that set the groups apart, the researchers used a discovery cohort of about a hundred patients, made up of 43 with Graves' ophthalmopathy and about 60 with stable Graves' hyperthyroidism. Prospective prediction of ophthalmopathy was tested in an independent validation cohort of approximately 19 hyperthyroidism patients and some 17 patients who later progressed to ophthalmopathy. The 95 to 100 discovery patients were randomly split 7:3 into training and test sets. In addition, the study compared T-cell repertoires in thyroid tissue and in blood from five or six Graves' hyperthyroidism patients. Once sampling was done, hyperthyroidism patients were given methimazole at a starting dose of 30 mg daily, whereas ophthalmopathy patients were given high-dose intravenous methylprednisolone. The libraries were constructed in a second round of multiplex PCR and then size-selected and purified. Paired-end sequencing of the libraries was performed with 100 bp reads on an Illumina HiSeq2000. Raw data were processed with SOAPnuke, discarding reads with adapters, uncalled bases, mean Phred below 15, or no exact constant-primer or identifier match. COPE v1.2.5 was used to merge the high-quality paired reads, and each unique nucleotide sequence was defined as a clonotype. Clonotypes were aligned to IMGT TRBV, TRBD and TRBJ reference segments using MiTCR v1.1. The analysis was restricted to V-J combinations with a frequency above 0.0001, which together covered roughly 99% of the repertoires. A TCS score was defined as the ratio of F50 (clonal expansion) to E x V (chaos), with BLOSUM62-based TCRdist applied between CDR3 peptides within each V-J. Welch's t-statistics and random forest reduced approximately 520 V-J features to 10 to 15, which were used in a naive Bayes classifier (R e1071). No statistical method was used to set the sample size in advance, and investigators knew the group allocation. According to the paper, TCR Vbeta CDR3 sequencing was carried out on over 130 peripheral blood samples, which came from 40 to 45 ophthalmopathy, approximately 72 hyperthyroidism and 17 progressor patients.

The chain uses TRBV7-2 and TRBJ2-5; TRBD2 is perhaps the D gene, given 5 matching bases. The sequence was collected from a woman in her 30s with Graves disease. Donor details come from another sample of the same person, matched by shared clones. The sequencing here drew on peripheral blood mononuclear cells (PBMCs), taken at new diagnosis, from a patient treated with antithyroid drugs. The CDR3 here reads CASSLVAGGETQYF. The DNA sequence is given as TGTGCCAGCAGCTTGGTGGCAGGAGGAGAGACCCAGTACTTC.